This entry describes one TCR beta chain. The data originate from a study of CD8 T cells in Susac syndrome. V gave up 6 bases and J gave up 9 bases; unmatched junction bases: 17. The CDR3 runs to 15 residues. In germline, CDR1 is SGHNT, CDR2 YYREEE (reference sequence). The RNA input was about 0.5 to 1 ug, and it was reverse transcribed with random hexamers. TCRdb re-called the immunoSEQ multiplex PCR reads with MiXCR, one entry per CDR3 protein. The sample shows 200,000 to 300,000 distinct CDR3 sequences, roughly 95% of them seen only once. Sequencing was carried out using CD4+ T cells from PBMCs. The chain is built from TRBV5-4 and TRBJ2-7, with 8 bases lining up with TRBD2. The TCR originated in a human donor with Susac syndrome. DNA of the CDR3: TGTGCCAGCAACGCCCGCCACGGGGGGGATCGGGCGCAGTACTTC. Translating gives CASNARHGGDRAQYF.